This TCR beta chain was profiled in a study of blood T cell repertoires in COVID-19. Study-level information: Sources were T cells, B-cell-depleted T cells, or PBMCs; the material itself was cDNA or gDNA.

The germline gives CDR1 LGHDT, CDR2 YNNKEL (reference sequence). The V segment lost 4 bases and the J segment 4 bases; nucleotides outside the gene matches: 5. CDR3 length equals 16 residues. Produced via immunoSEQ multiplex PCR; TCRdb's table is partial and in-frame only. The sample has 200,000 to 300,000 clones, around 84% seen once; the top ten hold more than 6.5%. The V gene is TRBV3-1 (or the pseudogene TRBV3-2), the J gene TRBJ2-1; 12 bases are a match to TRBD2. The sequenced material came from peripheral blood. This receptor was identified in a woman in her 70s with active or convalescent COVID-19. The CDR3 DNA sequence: TGTGCCAGCAGCCCAATACTAGCGGGGGGATACAATGAGCAGTTCTTC. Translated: CASSPILAGGYNEQFF.